Following are 32 T cell receptor beta chains from one sample sequenced in a study of blood T cell repertoires in COVID-19 (dated by TCRdb to about 2020). Libraries were prepared through the immunoSEQ multiplex PCR assay. TCRdb limited this immuneACCESS table to in-frame rearrangements with V and J called. A share of clones is missing; checked studies link under half to unresolved V genes, and the rest is unexplained. Recorded for this sample are over 30,000 clones; about 90% of them occurred a single time. The ten largest clones capture 1% of the sample. The sequencing input was peripheral blood. These receptors originate from an older man with active or convalescent COVID-19.

The chain has TRBV7-8 and TRBJ1-5; maybe TRBD1 (5 bases). The germline CDR1 and CDR2 sequences are SGHVS and FQNEAQ. V was pared by 4 bases and J by 2 bases, with 9 bases between. The CDR3 consists of 14 residues. CDR3 loop: CASSWQGRNQPQHF. The CDR3 DNA reads TGTGCCAGCAGCTGGCAGGGTCGCAATCAGCCCCAGCATTTT.

The chain combines TRBV7-9 with TRBJ1-4; 11 nucleotides line up with TRBD1. Losses at the gene ends were 5 bases for V and 7 bases for J; bases not matched to a gene: 6. Germline CDR1 reads SEHNR; CDR2 reads FQNEAQ (reference sequence). The CDR3 contains 15 residues. The CDR3 reads CASSRSGTGGEKLFF. The CDR3 coding sequence is TGTGCCAGCAGCCGTTCCGGGACAGGGGGTGAAAAACTGTTTTTT.

The rearrangement joins TRBV7-9 to TRBJ1-1; the match to TRBD1 covers 7 bases. The CDR3 has 15 amino acids. V was clipped by 5 bases and J by 6 bases; unmatched bases: 12. The germline gives CDR1 SEHNR, CDR2 FQNEAQ (reference sequence). The CDR3, as DNA: TGTGCCAGCAGCGCTCGGGACAGAGAGGTACCTGAAGCTTTCTTT. As protein: CASSARDREVPEAFF.

This clone showed up just once. The chain combines TRBV30 with TRBJ1-3; possibly TRBD1 for D (6 bases). CDR1 GTSNPN and CDR2 SVGIG come from the germline V gene (reference sequence). V lost 0 bases to trimming and J lost 3 bases, with 12 bases between them. This CDR3 has 15 residues. CDR3 in amino acids: CAWSVGGASGNTIYF. The CDR3 DNA is TGTGCCTGGAGTGTAGGGGGGGCAAGTGGAAACACCATATATTTT.

Comments on this clone: The same CDR3 can be traced to other DNA sequences in this sample. The chain has TRBV5-1 and TRBJ1-2, with 9 nucleotides matching TRBD1. The germline CDR1 and CDR2 sequences are SGHRS and YFSETQ. The trim removed 3 bases at V and 5 bases at J, leaving 5 bases unmatched. CDR3 length equals 14 residues. The CDR3 here is CASSSGTGNYGYTF. For the CDR3, the DNA is TGCGCCAGCAGCTCCGGGACAGGGAATTATGGCTACACCTTC. Based on the CDR3 plus reference TRBV5-1 and TRBJ1-2, the full variable domain is KAGVTQTPRYLIKTRGQQVTLSCSPISGHRSVSWYQQTPGQGLQFLFEYFSETQRNKGNFPGRFSGRQFSNSRSEMNVSTLELGDSALYLCASSSGTGNYGYTFGSGTRLTVV.

The gene calls are TRBV5-6 and TRBJ1-3; D not certain. Between the trimmed V and J ends, which lost 2 bases and 0 bases, there was a span of 9 bases. The CDR3 is 15 amino acids. Germline CDR1 reads SGHDT; CDR2 reads YYEEEE. CDR3 nucleotides: TGTGCCAGCAGCTTTGGGCCATCCTCTGGAAACACCATATATTTT. Its translation is CASSFGPSSGNTIYF.

The chain combines TRBV6-4 with TRBJ2-6, with a weak D call TRBD2 (5 bases). The CDR3 is 15 amino acids. The V end lost 4 bases, the J end lost 1 base, and 8 bases lay between the germline ends. The germline CDR1 and CDR2 sequences are MRHNA and SNTAGT. The CDR3 sequence: CASSAGSSGANVLTF. In DNA form, the CDR3 reads TGTGCCAGCAGTGCGGGGAGTTCTGGGGCCAACGTCCTGACTTTC.

The V call is TRBV5-1, the J call TRBJ1-2; TRBD1 is a possible D gene (5 bases). The CDR3 covers 13 residues. Germline assignment: CDR1 SGHRS and CDR2 YFSETQ. Trimming shortened V by 2 bases and J by 4 bases, and 9 bases separated the two germline ends. The DNA of the CDR3 is TGCGCCAGCAGCTTCAGGGTTGGCTATGGCTACACCTTC. It codes for CASSFRVGYGYTF.

The chain employs TRBV5-1 and TRBJ1-1; perhaps TRBD1 as D (6 bases). The CDR3 is 15 amino acids. The V gene lost 0 bases and the J gene lost 4 bases, with 13 bases spanning the gap. The germline V gene has CDR1 SGHRS and CDR2 YFSETQ. CDR3 loop: CASSLDGQTATEAFF. Written as DNA, the CDR3 is TGCGCCAGCAGCTTGGATGGACAGACAGCCACTGAAGCTTTCTTT.

The chain is built from TRBV5-4 and TRBJ1-1; D is unresolved. The CDR3 sequence is 12 residues long. V lost 7 bases and J lost 0, with 7 bases in between. The germline CDR1 and CDR2 sequences are SGHNT and YYREEE (reference sequence). Here the CDR3 DNA reads TGTGCCAGCTCCTCAGTGAACACTGAAGCTTTCTTT. It encodes CASSSVNTEAFF.

This chain joins TRBV2 and TRBJ2-7; 10 bases are shared with TRBD2. After removal of 8 bases from V and 1 base from J, the junction contained 5 bases not matched to a gene. The CDR3 has 14 amino acids. CDR1 and CDR2 (germline): SNHLY, FYNNEI. CDR3 sequence: CASSGLAFSYEQYF. The CDR3 DNA reads as TGTGCCAGCTCGGGACTAGCGTTTTCCTACGAGCAGTACTTC.

This CDR3 reads CASSPGAGGPHEQFF. Written as DNA, the CDR3 is TGTGCCAGCAGTCCAGGTGCGGGAGGGCCCCATGAGCAGTTCTTC. The chain carries TRBV28 and TRBJ2-1; 9 bases map to TRBD2. The CDR3 has 15 amino acids. Germline V gene data show CDR1 as MDHEN and CDR2 as SYDVKM. Losses at the gene ends were 5 bases for V and 8 bases for J; bases not matched to a gene: 10.

The V gene is TRBV7-9, the J gene TRBJ1-4; 7 bases are shared with TRBD1. The CDR3 sequence is 15 residues long. Germline CDR1 reads SEHNR; CDR2 reads FQNEAQ (reference sequence). V was pared by 4 bases and J by 0 bases, with 2 bases of the junction left unmatched. This CDR3 reads CASSSDRATNEKLFF. CDR3 DNA: TGTGCCAGCAGCTCAGACAGGGCAACTAATGAAAAACTGTTTTTT. The whole variable domain, remainder taken from reference TRBV7-9 and TRBJ1-4, is DTGVSQNPRHKITKRGQNVTFRCDPISEHNRLYWYRQTLGQGPEFLTYFQNEAQLEKSRLLSDRFSAERPKGSFSTLEIQRTEQGDSAMYLCASSSDRATNEKLFFGSGTQLSVL.

The genes are TRBV7-3 and TRBJ1-1; a weak D match, TRBD1 (5 bases). This CDR3 is built from 13 residues. The V and J ends lost 5 bases and 4 bases respectively, with 11 bases between them. In germline, CDR1 is SGHTA, CDR2 FQGTGA. CDR3 bases: TGTGCCAGCAGCGCACAGGTTGGCACTGAAGCTTTCTTT. It yields the protein CASSAQVGTEAFF.

J is TRBJ2-7 and V is TRBV18, with 8 bases that match TRBD1. The V and J ends lost 5 bases and 3 bases, in that order; junction bases with no gene match: 9. The germline gives CDR1 KGHSH, CDR2 LQKENI. The CDR3 loop spans 15 amino acids. The CDR3 nucleotides are TGTGCCAGCTCAGGACTCGCCGGGACAGGCTACGAGCAGTACTTC. It is translated as CASSGLAGTGYEQYF.

The chain carries TRBV7-3 and TRBJ1-2, with TRBD1 matching 8 bases. The CDR3 loop spans 16 amino acids. Germline V lookup: CDR1 SGHTA, CDR2 FQGTGA. After removal of 4 bases from V and 8 bases from J, the junction contained 15 bases not matched to a gene. CDR3 bases: TGTGCCAGCAGCTCCCAAATAGGACAGGGACTATGGGGCTACACCTTC. It codes for CASSSQIGQGLWGYTF.

The chain joins TRBV18 to TRBJ2-1, with D hard to call. The V end was cut by 4 bases, the J end by 1 base, with 11 bases between. CDR1 and CDR2 (germline): KGHSH, LQKENI. The CDR3 loop spans 15 amino acids. CDR3 in DNA: TGTGCCAGCTCACTCGGGTATGGATCCTACAATGAGCAGTTCTTC. It specifies CASSLGYGSYNEQFF.

This chain connects TRBV9 to TRBJ2-1, with 7 nucleotides matching TRBD1. The CDR3 is made up of 15 amino acids. CDR1 SGDLS and CDR2 YYNGEE come from the germline V gene. V lost 0 bases and J lost 3; bases outside the gene matches: 3. For the CDR3, the DNA is TGTGCCAGCAGCGTAGATGGACAGGTCTACAATGAGCAGTTCTTC. Amino acid sequence: CASSVDGQVYNEQFF.

V is TRBV6-1 and J is TRBJ1-1; D possibly corresponds to TRBD1 (6 bases). The CDR3 spans 14 residues. Trimming cost V 5 bases and J 1 base, with 11 bases left between them. CDR1 and CDR2 (germline): MNHNS, SASEGT. As DNA, the CDR3 is TGTGCCAGCAGTTATACAGGGTGGAACACTGAAGCTTTCTTT. Amino acids: CASSYTGWNTEAFF.

The CDR3 coding sequence is TGCGCCAGCAGCGCGACAGGGAATAAAGGCGGCTACACCTTC. This gives the protein CASSATGNKGGYTF. The genes are TRBV5-1 and TRBJ1-2, with TRBD1 matching over 7 bases. Losses at the gene ends were 4 bases for V and 8 bases for J; bases not matched to a gene: 11. In germline, CDR1 is SGHRS, CDR2 YFSETQ. This CDR3 has 14 residues.

The chain employs TRBV28 and TRBJ1-1; D call uncertain. This CDR3 comprises 15 residues. Germline values: CDR1 MDHEN, CDR2 SYDVKM. Trimming shortened V by 3 bases and J by 0 bases, and 11 bases separated the two germline ends. In nucleotides, the CDR3 is TGTGCCAGCAGTTTCGGGCAGCGGATGAACACTGAAGCTTTCTTT. It yields the protein CASSFGQRMNTEAFF.

This clone was recorded once. The chain is built from TRBV7-2 and TRBJ1-1; 8 nucleotides align to TRBD1. The CDR3 runs 14 residues. Per the germline V gene, CDR1 is SGHTA and CDR2 is FQGNSA. With V trimmed by 5 bases and J by 2 bases, 4 bases remained unmatched. In nucleotides, the CDR3 is TGTGCCAGCAGCAAGGGACAGGCTAACACTGAAGCTTTCTTT. Its translation is CASSKGQANTEAFF.

CDR3: CASSPEADTQYF. In DNA, the CDR3 is TGTGCCAGCAGCCCGGAGGCAGATACGCAGTATTTT. The chain carries TRBV5-5 and TRBJ2-3, with TRBD2 as a possible D gene (5 bases). Trimming shortened V by 4 bases and J by 4 bases, and 7 bases separated the two germline ends. This CDR3 has 12 amino acids. Germline assignment: CDR1 SGHKS and CDR2 YYEKEE (reference sequence).

The gene calls are TRBV12-5 and TRBJ1-1; 9 bases agree with TRBD1. Germline V gene lookup returns CDR1 LGHNT and CDR2 FRNRAP. The CDR3 totals 15 residues. The V gene end was trimmed by 5 bases and the J gene end by 1 base; junction bases not matched to a gene: 5. The CDR3 sequence: CASGAWDRENTEAFF. CDR3 DNA: TGTGCTAGTGGTGCGTGGGACAGGGAGAACACTGAAGCTTTCTTT.

The V and J genes are TRBV24-1 and TRBJ2-1; D not resolved. Germline lookup yields CDR1 KGHDR and CDR2 SFDVKD. The germline V and J ends were trimmed by 4 bases and 5 bases, with 8 bases remaining between them. The CDR3 length is 13 residues. Written as DNA, the CDR3 is TGTGCCACCAGTGACACCCCAGACAATGAGCAGTTCTTC. Translated: CATSDTPDNEQFF.

This chain uses TRBV5-1 with TRBJ2-5; 10 bases agree with TRBD2. V lost 0 bases to trimming and J lost 5 bases; unmatched junction nucleotides: 4. The CDR3 runs 15 residues. The germline gives CDR1 SGHRS, CDR2 YFSETQ. This chain's CDR3 is CASSLEAGGHETQYF. The CDR3 region has the DNA TGCGCCAGCAGCTTGGAAGCGGGGGGGCATGAGACCCAGTACTTC.

CDR3 in amino acids: CASSLNWGQGGEQFF. In DNA, the CDR3 is TGTGCCAGCAGCTTAAATTGGGGACAGGGCGGTGAGCAGTTCTTC. The chain has TRBV11-3 and TRBJ2-1, with 9 bases that match TRBD1. J lost 9 bases, V lost 2 bases, and 8 bases had no gene match. CDR3 length equals 15 residues. In germline, CDR1 is SGHNT, CDR2 YENEEA.

The gene calls are TRBV5-1 and TRBJ2-2; possibly TRBD1 for D (6 bases). Per the germline V gene, CDR1 is SGHRS and CDR2 is YFSETQ. The CDR3 runs to 16 residues. V lost 3 bases, J lost 0 bases, and 12 bases lay in between. The CDR3 loop is CASSYGTPPNTGELFF. The CDR3 DNA reads TGCGCCAGCAGCTACGGGACACCTCCGAACACCGGGGAGCTGTTTTTT. Full variable domain (missing parts from reference TRBV5-1 and TRBJ2-2): KAGVTQTPRYLIKTRGQQVTLSCSPISGHRSVSWYQQTPGQGLQFLFEYFSETQRNKGNFPGRFSGRQFSNSRSEMNVSTLELGDSALYLCASSYGTPPNTGELFFGEGSRLTVL.

This clone was seen a handful of times. The V call is TRBV6-5, the J call TRBJ2-7; 7 bases map to TRBD2. Germline CDR1 and CDR2: MNHEY and SVGAGI. This CDR3 comprises 15 residues. The trim removed 2 bases at V and 5 bases at J, leaving 9 bases unmatched. CDR3 nucleotides: TGTGCCAGCAGTTACGGGGGGGTGAACCCGAACGAGCAGTACTTC. Translation gives CASSYGGVNPNEQYF.

The chain carries TRBV5-1 and TRBJ2-2; D is possibly TRBD2 (5 bases). Trimming took 4 bases from V and 4 from J, leaving 17 bases between them. The CDR3 has 16 residues. From germline, CDR1 is SGHRS and CDR2 YFSETQ. For the CDR3, the DNA is TGCGCCAGCAGCCCCCCCGGAGGCCCCGCCACCGGGGAGCTGTTTTTT. It translates to CASSPPGGPATGELFF.

This clone appeared once. The V and J genes are TRBV28 and TRBJ2-6, with a weak D call TRBD2 (6 bases). Trimming removed 6 bases from V and 0 bases from J, with 18 bases in between. This CDR3 has 18 amino acids. The germline gives CDR1 MDHEN, CDR2 SYDVKM. CDR3 amino acids: CASSPGTVFSSGANVLTF. The CDR3 coding sequence is TGTGCCAGCAGCCCCGGGACTGTATTCTCCTCTGGGGCCAACGTCCTGACTTTC.

CDR3 in DNA: TGTGCCAGCAGTTACGCCGGGACAGGGTATGAAAAACTGTTTTTT. Encoded protein: CASSYAGTGYEKLFF. The genes are TRBV6-6 and TRBJ1-4; 9 bases agree with TRBD1. The V gene end was trimmed by 2 bases and the J gene end by 6 bases; junction bases not matched to a gene: 4. Looked up from germline, CDR1 is MNHNY and CDR2 is SVGAGI (reference sequence). The length of the CDR3 is 15 residues.